The table lists the clone carrying this T cell receptor (beta chain) with many counts. These data are taken from a study of T cells after yellow fever vaccination. For the study at large: Fractions with few cells were prepared using SMART-Seq v4 Ultra Low Input.

Conversion of TCR transcripts into cDNA relied on 5'RACE template switching, which added a universal primer site and UMIs. TCRdb called the 5' RACE reads again in MiXCR, with one record for every CDR3 protein. The table shows 200,000 or so distinct CDR3 sequences, with 5.5% to 8.5% occurring only once. CDR1 and CDR2 from the germline V gene are MNHEY and SVGEGT. The CDR3 runs to 13 residues. Trimming stripped 6 bases from V and 2 bases from J, with 11 bases between. The V and J genes are TRBV6-2 or TRBV6-3 and TRBJ2-7; maybe TRBD1 (5 bases). The source is a man aged 25-40 years who received the YFV17D yellow fever vaccine. The sample was CD4+ T cells sorted from PBMCs, taken on the day of the yellow fever booster vaccination. The CDR3 protein is CASSSDKTYEQYF. The CDR3 DNA follows: TGTGCCAGCAGCTCGGACAAGACCTACGAGCAGTACTTC.